This TCR beta chain was recovered during a study of control samples from healthy donors and cancer patients. Germline V gene data show CDR1 as SGHTA and CDR2 as FQGTGA. V was clipped by 0 bases and J by 2 bases; unmatched bases: 1. The CDR3 spans 15 residues. TCRdb keeps only in-frame clones here, not all; method: immunoSEQ multiplex PCR. The data contain about 120,000 clones, 80% to 90% of them singletons. The specimen was PBMCs. This receptor was obtained from a woman aged 45-60 years with colorectal cancer. This chain uses TRBV7-3 with TRBJ2-3; 8 bases are a match to TRBD2. This CDR3 is CASSLTSGTTDTQYF. For the CDR3, the DNA is TGTGCCAGCAGCTTAACTAGCGGGACCACAGATACGCAGTATTTT.